The 10 T cell receptor beta chains below all came from one sample that was sequenced in a study of cytomegalovirus exposure and HLA in healthy donors. The method was immunoSEQ multiplex PCR; TCRdb's version includes in-frame clones alone and lacks a portion of them. The table records about 180,000 clones, approximately 81% of them present only once. Sequences were obtained from PBMCs. These TCRs come from a man younger than 30 in good health and CMV-seropositive.

The CDR3 nucleotides read TGTGCCTGGAGTGTTGGAGCAGGGCTATCCTACGAGCAGTACTTC. Translation: CAWSVGAGLSYEQYF. The chain joins TRBV30 to TRBJ2-7; a weak D match, TRBD1 (5 bases). Per the germline V gene, CDR1 is GTSNPN and CDR2 is SVGIG (reference sequence). This CDR3 comprises 15 residues. Trimming took 0 bases from V and 1 from J, leaving 13 bases between them.

V gene TRBV30 combines with J gene TRBJ2-7; perhaps TRBD1 as D (6 bases). V was cut by 3 bases and J by 0 bases, with 12 bases left in between. The CDR3 has 14 residues. Germline loops: CDR1 GTSNPN, CDR2 SVGIG (reference sequence). In DNA, the CDR3 is TGTGCCTGGAGCACCGGGACATACTCCTACGAGCAGTACTTC. This translates into CAWSTGTYSYEQYF.

In this sample, this clone turned up a few times. The same CDR3 is also encoded by other DNA sequences in this sample. The rearrangement uses TRBV2 and TRBJ1-2, with TRBD1 matching 10 bases. The ends lost 8 bases at V and 4 bases at J; junction bases unmatched: 1. The germline CDR1 and CDR2 sequences are SNHLY and FYNNEI. The CDR3 spans 12 residues. CDR3 sequence: CASRDRGYGYTF. Here the CDR3 DNA reads TGTGCCAGCCGGGACAGGGGCTATGGCTACACCTTC. Complete variable domain (other parts from reference TRBV2 and TRBJ1-2): EPEVTQTPSHQVTQMGQEVILRCVPISNHLYFYWYRQILGQKVEFLVSFYNNEISEKSEIFDDQFSVERPDGSNFTLKIRSTKLEDSAMYFCASRDRGYGYTFGSGTRLTVV.

The rearrangement links TRBV28 to TRBJ2-7, with 9 bases lining up with TRBD1. Germline V lookup: CDR1 MDHEN, CDR2 SYDVKM. The CDR3 spans 14 residues. The junction had 8 bases not matched to a gene; V was cut back by 6 bases and J by 5 bases. This CDR3 reads CASRTDRGANEQYF. CDR3 sequence (DNA): TGTGCCAGCAGGACGGACAGGGGTGCAAACGAGCAGTACTTC.

The chain couples TRBV27 to TRBJ2-5; 13 nucleotides align to TRBD2. V trimming: 4 bases; J trimming: 5 bases; junction bases outside the gene matches: 16. The CDR3 runs to 19 residues. Looked up from germline, CDR1 is MNHEY and CDR2 is SMNVEV (reference sequence). In DNA, the CDR3 is TGTGCCAGCAGTTCCCAATTCTATACTAGCGGGGGGGCCCGGGAGACCCAGTACTTC. It yields the protein CASSSQFYTSGGARETQYF.

The V and J genes are TRBV28 and TRBJ2-7; D possibly corresponds to TRBD1 (5 bases). Looked up from germline, CDR1 is MDHEN and CDR2 is SYDVKM. The CDR3 is 13 amino acids. The V end was cut by 2 bases, the J end by 5 bases, with 10 bases between. The CDR3 DNA sequence: TGTGCCAGCAGTTTACCTCAGGGTGACGAGCAGTACTTC. The encoded protein is CASSLPQGDEQYF.

This sequence joins TRBV5-6 and TRBJ2-7; 9 bases are shared with TRBD1. Germline lookup yields CDR1 SGHDT and CDR2 YYEEEE. The J segment lost 0 bases and the V segment lost 2 bases, leaving 6 bases of the junction unmatched. The CDR3 has 16 amino acids. Here the CDR3 DNA reads TGTGCCAGCAGCTTCGAGGGACAGGGTAGCTCCTACGAGCAGTACTTC. It encodes CASSFEGQGSSYEQYF.

The chain has TRBV2 and TRBJ1-2; D is possibly TRBD1 (6 bases). The germline V and J ends were trimmed by 4 bases and 0 bases, with 6 bases remaining between them. Germline CDR1 SNHLY, CDR2 FYNNEI. The CDR3 extends over 13 amino acids. CDR3 nucleotide sequence: TGTGCCAGCAGTGGACAGGCTAACTATGGCTACACCTTC. Amino acid sequence: CASSGQANYGYTF.

The rearrangement uses TRBV7-2 and TRBJ2-1; a weak D match, TRBD1 (6 bases). Trimming cost V 5 bases and J 5 bases, with 16 bases left between them. The CDR3 has 15 residues. Per germline, CDR1 SGHTA and CDR2 FQGNSA. The CDR3 loop reads CASSPMWDTHNEQFF. The CDR3, as DNA: TGTGCCAGCAGCCCCATGTGGGACACACACAATGAGCAGTTCTTC.

The chain couples TRBV9 to TRBJ1-2; 7 bases are a match to TRBD1. V dropped 0 bases and J dropped 3; count of bases not matched to a gene: 2. The germline V gene has CDR1 SGDLS and CDR2 YYNGEE. The CDR3 sequence is 14 residues long. The chain's CDR3 is CASSVEGTDYGYTF. CDR3 nucleotide sequence: TGTGCCAGCAGCGTAGAAGGGACAGACTATGGCTACACCTTC. Based on the CDR3 plus reference TRBV9 and TRBJ1-2, the full variable domain is DSGVTQTPKHLITATGQRVTLRCSPRSGDLSVYWYQQSLDQGLQFLIQYYNGEERAKGNILERFSAQQFPDLHSELNLSSLELGDSALYFCASSVEGTDYGYTFGSGTRLTVV.